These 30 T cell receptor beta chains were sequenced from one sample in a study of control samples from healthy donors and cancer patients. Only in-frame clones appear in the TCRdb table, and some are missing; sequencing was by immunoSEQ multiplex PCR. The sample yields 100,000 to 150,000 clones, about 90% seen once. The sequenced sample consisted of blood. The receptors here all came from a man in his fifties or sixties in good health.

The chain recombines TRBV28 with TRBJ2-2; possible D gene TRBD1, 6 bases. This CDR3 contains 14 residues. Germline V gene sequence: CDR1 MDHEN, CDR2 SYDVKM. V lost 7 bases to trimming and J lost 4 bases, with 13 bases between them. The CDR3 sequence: CASKAGAITGELFF. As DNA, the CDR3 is TGTGCCAGCAAGGCAGGGGCAATCACCGGGGAGCTGTTTTTT. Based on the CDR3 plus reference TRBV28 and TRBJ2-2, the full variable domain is DVKVTQSSRYLVKRTGEKVFLECVQDMDHENMFWYRQDPGLGLRLIYFSYDVKMKEKGDIPEGYSVSREKKERFSLILESASTNQTSMYLCASKAGAITGELFFGEGSRLTVL.

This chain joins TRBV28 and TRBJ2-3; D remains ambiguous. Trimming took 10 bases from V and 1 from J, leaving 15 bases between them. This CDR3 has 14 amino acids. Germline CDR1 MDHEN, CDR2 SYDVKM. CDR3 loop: CATGTFGGTDTQYF. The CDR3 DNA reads TGTGCCACGGGTACGTTTGGTGGCACAGATACGCAGTATTTT.

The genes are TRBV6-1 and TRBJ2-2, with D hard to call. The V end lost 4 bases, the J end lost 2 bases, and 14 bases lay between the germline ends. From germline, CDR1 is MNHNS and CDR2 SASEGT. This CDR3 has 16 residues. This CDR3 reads CASSVSPNLNTGELFF. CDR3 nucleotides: TGTGCCAGCAGTGTTAGCCCAAATTTAAACACCGGGGAGCTGTTTTTT.

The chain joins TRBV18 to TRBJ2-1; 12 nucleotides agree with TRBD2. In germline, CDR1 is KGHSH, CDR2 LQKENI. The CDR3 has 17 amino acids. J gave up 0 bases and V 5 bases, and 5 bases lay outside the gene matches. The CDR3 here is CASSSKGLAGSYNEQFF. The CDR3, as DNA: TGTGCCAGCTCATCAAAGGGACTAGCGGGCTCCTACAATGAGCAGTTCTTC.

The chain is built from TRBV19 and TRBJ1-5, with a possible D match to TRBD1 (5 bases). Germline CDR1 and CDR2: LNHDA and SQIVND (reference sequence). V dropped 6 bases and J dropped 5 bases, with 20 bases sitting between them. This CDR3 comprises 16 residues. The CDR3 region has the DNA TGTGCCAGTAGCCGACGGGACCTCGCCGGGGATCAGCCCCAGCATTTT. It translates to CASSRRDLAGDQPQHF.

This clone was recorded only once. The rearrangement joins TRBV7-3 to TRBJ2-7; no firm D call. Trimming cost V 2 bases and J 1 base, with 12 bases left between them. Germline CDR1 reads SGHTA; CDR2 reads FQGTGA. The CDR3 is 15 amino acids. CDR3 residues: CASSLGVGLSYEQYF. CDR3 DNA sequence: TGTGCCAGCAGCTTAGGCGTAGGGCTATCCTACGAGCAGTACTTC.

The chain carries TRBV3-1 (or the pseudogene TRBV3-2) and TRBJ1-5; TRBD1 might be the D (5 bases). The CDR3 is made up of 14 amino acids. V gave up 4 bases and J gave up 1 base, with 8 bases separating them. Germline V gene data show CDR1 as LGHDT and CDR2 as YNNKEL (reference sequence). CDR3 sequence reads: CASSRGGSNQPQHF. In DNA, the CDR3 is TGTGCCAGCAGCCGCGGGGGGAGCAATCAGCCCCAGCATTTT.

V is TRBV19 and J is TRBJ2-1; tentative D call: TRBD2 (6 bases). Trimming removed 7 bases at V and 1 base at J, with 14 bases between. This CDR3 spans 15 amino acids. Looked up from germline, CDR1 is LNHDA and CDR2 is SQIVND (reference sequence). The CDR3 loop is CASKGGGASYNEQFF. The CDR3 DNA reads TGTGCCAGTAAGGGAGGCGGGGCATCCTACAATGAGCAGTTCTTC.

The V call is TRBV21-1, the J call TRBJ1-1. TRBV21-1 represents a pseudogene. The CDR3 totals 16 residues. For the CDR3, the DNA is TGTGCCAGCAGCCCACCCCGAGGGATGAGGGACACTGAAGCTTTCTTT. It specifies CASSPPRGMRDTEAFF.

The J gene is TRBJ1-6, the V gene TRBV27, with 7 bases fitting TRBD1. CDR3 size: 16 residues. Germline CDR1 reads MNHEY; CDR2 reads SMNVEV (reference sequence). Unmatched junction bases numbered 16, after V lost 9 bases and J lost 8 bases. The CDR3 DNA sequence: TGTGCCAGACCCACAACAGGGGATTATGTTGATTCACCCCTCCACTTT. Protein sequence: CARPTTGDYVDSPLHF.

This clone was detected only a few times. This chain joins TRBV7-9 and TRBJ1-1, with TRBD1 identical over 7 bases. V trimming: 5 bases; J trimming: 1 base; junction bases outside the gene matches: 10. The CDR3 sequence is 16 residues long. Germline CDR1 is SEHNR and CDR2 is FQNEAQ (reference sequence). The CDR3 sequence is CASSEIGTAKNTEAFF. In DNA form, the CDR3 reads TGTGCCAGCAGCGAAATAGGGACAGCTAAGAACACTGAAGCTTTCTTT. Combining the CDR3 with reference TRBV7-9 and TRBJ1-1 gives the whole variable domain DTGVSQNPRHKITKRGQNVTFRCDPISEHNRLYWYRQTLGQGPEFLTYFQNEAQLEKSRLLSDRFSAERPKGSFSTLEIQRTEQGDSAMYLCASSEIGTAKNTEAFFGQGTRLTVV.

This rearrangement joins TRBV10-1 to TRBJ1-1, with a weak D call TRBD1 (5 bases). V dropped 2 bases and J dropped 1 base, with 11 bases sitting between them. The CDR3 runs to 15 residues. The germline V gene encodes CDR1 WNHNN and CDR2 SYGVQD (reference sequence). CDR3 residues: CASSETRDWNTEAFF. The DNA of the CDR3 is TGCGCCAGCAGTGAGACCCGGGACTGGAACACTGAAGCTTTCTTT.

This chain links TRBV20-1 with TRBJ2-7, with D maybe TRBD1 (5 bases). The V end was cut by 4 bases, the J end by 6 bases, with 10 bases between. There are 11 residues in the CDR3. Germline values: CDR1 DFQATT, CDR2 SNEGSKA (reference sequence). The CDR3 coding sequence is TGCAGTGCTACCCAGGGTGGCGAGCAGTACTTC. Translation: CSATQGGEQYF.

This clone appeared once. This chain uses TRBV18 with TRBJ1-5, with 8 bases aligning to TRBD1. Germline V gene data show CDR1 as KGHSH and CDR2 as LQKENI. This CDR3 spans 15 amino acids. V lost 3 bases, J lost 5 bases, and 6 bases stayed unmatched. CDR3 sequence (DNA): TGTGCCAGCTCACCCACAGGGGGGGGAGATCAGCCCCAGCATTTT. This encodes CASSPTGGGDQPQHF. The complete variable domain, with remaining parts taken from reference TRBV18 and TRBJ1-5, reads NAGVMQNPRHLVRRRGQEARLRCSPMKGHSHVYWYRQLPEEGLKFMVYLQKENIIDESGMPKERFSAEFPKEGPSILRIQQVVRGDSAAYFCASSPTGGGDQPQHFGDGTRLSIL.

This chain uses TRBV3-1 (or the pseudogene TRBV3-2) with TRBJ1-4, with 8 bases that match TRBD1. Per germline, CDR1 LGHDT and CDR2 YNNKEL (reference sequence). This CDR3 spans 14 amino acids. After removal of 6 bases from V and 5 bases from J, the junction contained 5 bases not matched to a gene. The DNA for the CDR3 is TGTGCCAGCAGTCCAGGGGGCGTAAATGAAAAACTGTTTTTT. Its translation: CASSPGGVNEKLFF.

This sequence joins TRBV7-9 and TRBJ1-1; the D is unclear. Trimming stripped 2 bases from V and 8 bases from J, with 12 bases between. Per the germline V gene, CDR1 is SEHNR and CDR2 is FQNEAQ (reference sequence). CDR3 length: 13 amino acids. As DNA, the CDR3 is TGTGCCAGCAGCTTATCCTCGGTAGGGGAAGCTTTCTTT. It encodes CASSLSSVGEAFF.

CDR3 region: CASSYSTVGSSYEQYF. The CDR3 DNA sequence: TGTGCCAGCAGTTACTCGACAGTGGGCAGCTCCTACGAGCAGTACTTC. The chain couples TRBV6-5 to TRBJ2-7; possibly TRBD1 for D (5 bases). Per the germline V gene, CDR1 is MNHEY and CDR2 is SVGAGI. This CDR3 has 16 amino acids. Trimming shortened V by 0 bases and J by 0 bases, and 12 bases separated the two germline ends.

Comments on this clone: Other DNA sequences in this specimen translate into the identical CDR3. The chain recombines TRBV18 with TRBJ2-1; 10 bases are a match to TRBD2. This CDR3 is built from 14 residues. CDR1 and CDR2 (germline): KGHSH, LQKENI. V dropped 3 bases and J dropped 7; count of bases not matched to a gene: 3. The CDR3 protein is CASSPLAGENEQFF. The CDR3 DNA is TGTGCCAGCTCACCTCTAGCGGGGGAGAATGAGCAGTTCTTC.

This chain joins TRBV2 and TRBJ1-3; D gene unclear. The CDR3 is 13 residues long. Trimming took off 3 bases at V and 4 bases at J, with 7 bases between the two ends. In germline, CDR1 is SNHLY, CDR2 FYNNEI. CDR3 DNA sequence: TGTGCCAGCAGTGATTACCCGGGAAACACCATATATTTT. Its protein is CASSDYPGNTIYF. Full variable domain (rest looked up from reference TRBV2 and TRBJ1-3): EPEVTQTPSHQVTQMGQEVILRCVPISNHLYFYWYRQILGQKVEFLVSFYNNEISEKSEIFDDQFSVERPDGSNFTLKIRSTKLEDSAMYFCASSDYPGNTIYFGEGSWLTVV.

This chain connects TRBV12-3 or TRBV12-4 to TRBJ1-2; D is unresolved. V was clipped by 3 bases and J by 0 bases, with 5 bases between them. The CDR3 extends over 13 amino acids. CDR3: CASSFGTNYGYTF. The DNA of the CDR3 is TGTGCCAGCAGTTTTGGTACTAACTATGGCTACACCTTC.

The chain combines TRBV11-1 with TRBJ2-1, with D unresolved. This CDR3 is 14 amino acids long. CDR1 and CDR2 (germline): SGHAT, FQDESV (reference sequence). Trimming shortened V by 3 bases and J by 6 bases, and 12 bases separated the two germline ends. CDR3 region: CASSLMGVSNEQFF. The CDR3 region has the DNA TGTGCCAGCAGCTTGATGGGCGTAAGCAATGAGCAGTTCTTC.

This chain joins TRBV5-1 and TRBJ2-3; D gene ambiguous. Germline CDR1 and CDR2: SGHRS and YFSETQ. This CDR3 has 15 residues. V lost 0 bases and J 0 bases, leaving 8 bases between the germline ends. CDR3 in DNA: TGCGCCAGCAGCTTGGTTCCGGGTAGCACAGATACGCAGTATTTT. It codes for CASSLVPGSTDTQYF. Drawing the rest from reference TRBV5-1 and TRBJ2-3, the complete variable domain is KAGVTQTPRYLIKTRGQQVTLSCSPISGHRSVSWYQQTPGQGLQFLFEYFSETQRNKGNFPGRFSGRQFSNSRSEMNVSTLELGDSALYLCASSLVPGSTDTQYFGPGTRLTVL.

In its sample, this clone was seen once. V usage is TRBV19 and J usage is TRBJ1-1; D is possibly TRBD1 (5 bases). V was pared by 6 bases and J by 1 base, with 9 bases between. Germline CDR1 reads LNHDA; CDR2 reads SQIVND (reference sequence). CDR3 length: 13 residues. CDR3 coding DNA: TGTGCCAGTAGAACCGGGGCGAACACTGAAGCTTTCTTT. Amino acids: CASRTGANTEAFF. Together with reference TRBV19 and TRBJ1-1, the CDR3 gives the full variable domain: DGGITQSPKYLFRKEGQNVTLSCEQNLNHDAMYWYRQDPGQGLRLIYYSQIVNDFQKGDIAEGYSVSREKKESFPLTVTSAQKNPTAFYLCASRTGANTEAFFGQGTRLTVV.

As DNA, the CDR3 is TGTGCCAGCAGTGAGTCGCCTACTATAAACACTGAAGCTTTCTTT. The encoded protein is CASSESPTINTEAFF. The V gene is TRBV2, the J gene TRBJ1-1; no clear D gene. The CDR3 is made up of 15 amino acids. Germline CDR1 is SNHLY and CDR2 is FYNNEI. The germline V and J ends were trimmed by 3 bases and 2 bases, with 13 bases remaining between them.

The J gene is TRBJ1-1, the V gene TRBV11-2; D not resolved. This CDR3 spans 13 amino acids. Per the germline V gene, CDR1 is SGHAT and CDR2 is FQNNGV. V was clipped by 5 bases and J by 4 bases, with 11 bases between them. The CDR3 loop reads CASSRYRVTEAFF. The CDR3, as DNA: TGTGCCAGCAGCCGATACCGTGTCACTGAAGCTTTCTTT. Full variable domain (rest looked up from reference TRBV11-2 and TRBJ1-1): EAGVAQSPRYKIIEKRQSVAFWCNPISGHATLYWYQQILGQGPKLLIQFQNNGVVDDSQLPKDRFSAERLKGVDSTLKIQPAKLEDSAVYLCASSRYRVTEAFFGQGTRLTVV.

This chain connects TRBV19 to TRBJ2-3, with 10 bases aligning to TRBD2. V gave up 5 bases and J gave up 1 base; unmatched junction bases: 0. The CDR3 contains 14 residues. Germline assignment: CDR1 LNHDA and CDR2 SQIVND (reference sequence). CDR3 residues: CASSLAGGTDTQYF. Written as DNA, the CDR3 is TGTGCCAGTAGTCTAGCGGGGGGCACAGATACGCAGTATTTT.

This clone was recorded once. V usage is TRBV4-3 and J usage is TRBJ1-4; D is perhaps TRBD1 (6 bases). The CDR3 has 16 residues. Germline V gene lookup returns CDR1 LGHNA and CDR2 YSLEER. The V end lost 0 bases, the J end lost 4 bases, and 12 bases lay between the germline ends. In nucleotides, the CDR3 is TGCGCCAGCAGCCAAGAGGCAGGGGCGTTTAATGAAAAACTGTTTTTT. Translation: CASSQEAGAFNEKLFF.

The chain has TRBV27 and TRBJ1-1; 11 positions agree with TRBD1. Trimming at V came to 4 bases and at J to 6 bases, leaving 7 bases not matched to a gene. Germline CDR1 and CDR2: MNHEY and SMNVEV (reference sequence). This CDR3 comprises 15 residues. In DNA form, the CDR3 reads TGTGCCAGCAGTTGCCGGGACAGGGGGATCTCTGAAGCTTTCTTT. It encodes CASSCRDRGISEAFF.

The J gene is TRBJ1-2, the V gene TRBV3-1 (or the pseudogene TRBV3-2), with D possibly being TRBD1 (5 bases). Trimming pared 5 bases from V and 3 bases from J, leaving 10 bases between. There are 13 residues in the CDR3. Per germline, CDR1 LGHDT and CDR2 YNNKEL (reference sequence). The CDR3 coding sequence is TGTGCCAGCAGCATGACAGAAGACTATGGCTACACCTTC. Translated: CASSMTEDYGYTF.

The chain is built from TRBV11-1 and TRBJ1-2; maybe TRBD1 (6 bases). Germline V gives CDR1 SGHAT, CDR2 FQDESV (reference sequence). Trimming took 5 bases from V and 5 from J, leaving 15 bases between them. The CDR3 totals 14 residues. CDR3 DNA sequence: TGTGCCAGCAGCCCCCTCCGGACAGCGTATGGCTACACCTTC. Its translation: CASSPLRTAYGYTF.